The present T cell receptor (beta chain) was sequenced within a study of cytomegalovirus exposure and HLA in healthy donors. The PCR had 60 Vbeta and 13 Jbeta primers. Using immunoSEQ multiplex PCR, the repertoire was profiled, and TCRdb retains in-frame clones only, with some absent. The sample includes a few hundred thousand clones, about three quarters seen only once; the top ten take 15% to 18%. This clone was seen a few times. The target antigen is unknown. Germline V CDR1 and CDR2: LNHDA, SQIVND (reference sequence). Deletions cut 5 bases from V and 2 bases from J, with 6 bases between. The CDR3 consists of 12 residues. Findings and limits, study-wide: Previously analyzed data showed that most TCR beta V segments were productive at a frequency of about 87% or about 30%.

This clonotype was sampled from a man aged 40-49 years in good health and CMV-seronegative. Sequencing was done on a sample of PBMCs. The chain couples TRBV19 to TRBJ1-1; unclear D gene. The CDR3 is CASSFSNTEAFF. The CDR3 DNA reads TGTGCCAGTAGTTTTAGCAACACTGAAGCTTTCTTT.